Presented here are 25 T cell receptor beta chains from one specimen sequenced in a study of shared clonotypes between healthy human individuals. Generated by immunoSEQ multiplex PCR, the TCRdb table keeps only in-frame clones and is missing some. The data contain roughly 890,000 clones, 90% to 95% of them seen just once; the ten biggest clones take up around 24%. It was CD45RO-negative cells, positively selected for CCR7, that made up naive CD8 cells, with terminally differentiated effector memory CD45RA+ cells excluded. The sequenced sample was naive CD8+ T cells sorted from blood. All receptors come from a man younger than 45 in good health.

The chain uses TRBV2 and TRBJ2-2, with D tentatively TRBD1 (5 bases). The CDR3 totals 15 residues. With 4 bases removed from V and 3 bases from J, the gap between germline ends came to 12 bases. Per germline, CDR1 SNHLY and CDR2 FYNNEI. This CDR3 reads CASSGGRVHTGELFF. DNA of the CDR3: TGTGCCAGCAGTGGCGGCAGGGTTCACACCGGGGAGCTGTTTTTT.

The CDR3 DNA follows: TGCAGCGTTGTGAAGCGGGGGACAGATACGCAGTATTTT. Its translation: CSVVKRGTDTQYF. The chain employs TRBV29-1 and TRBJ2-3; 8 bases agree with TRBD2. This CDR3 has 13 amino acids. The ends lost 4 bases at V and 3 bases at J; junction bases unmatched: 3. The V gene's germline CDR1 is SQVTM and CDR2 ANQGSEA.

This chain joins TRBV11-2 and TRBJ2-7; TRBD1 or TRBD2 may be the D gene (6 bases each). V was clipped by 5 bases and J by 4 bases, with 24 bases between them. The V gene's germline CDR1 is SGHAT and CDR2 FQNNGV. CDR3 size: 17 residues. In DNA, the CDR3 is TGTGCCAGCAGCGAACCGAGGGGGGCCAGAGCTAAATACGAGCAGTACTTC. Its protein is CASSEPRGARAKYEQYF.

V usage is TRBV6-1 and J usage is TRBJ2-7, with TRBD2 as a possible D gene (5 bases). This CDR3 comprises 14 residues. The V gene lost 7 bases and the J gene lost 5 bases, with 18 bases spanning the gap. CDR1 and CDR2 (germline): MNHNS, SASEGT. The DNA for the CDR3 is TGTGCCAGCACCCAGTTGGAGGAAATCCACGAGCAGTACTTC. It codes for CASTQLEEIHEQYF.

For the CDR3, the DNA is TGTGCCAGCAGTTCCGGAATAGGAACCTACGAGCAGTACTTC. Encoded protein: CASSSGIGTYEQYF. This chain uses TRBV27 with TRBJ2-7; no reliable D call. This CDR3 is 14 amino acids long. Germline V gene data show CDR1 as MNHEY and CDR2 as SMNVEV (reference sequence). Deletions cut 4 bases from V and 2 bases from J, with 12 bases between.

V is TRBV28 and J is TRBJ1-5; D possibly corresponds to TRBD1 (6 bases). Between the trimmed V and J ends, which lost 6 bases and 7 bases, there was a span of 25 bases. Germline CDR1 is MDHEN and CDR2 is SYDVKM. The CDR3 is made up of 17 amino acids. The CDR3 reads CASSTPGGAPYSQPQHF. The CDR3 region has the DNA TGTGCCAGCAGCACCCCGGGGGGCGCCCCTTATTCGCAGCCCCAGCATTTT.

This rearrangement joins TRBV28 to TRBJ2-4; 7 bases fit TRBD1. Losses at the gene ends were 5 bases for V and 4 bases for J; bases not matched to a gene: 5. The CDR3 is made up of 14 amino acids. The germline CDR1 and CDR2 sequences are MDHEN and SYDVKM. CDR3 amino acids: CASSNRDRKNIQYF. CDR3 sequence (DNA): TGTGCCAGCAGTAATCGGGACAGAAAAAACATTCAGTACTTC.

The CDR3 region is CASSLVTGLSYNEQFF. In nucleotides, the CDR3 is TGTGCCAGCAGCTTAGTAACGGGACTATCCTACAATGAGCAGTTCTTC. V usage is TRBV7-6 and J usage is TRBJ2-1, with 7 bases matching TRBD2. The CDR3 loop spans 16 amino acids. V was pared by 1 base and J by 1 base, with 4 bases of the junction left unmatched. The germline V gene encodes CDR1 SGHVS and CDR2 FNYEAQ.

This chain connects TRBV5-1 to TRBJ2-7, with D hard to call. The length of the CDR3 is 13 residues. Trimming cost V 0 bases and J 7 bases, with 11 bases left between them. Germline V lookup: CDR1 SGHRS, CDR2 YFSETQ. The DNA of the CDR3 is TGCGCCAGCAGCTTGGCACCTCCTCGGGAGCAGTACTTC. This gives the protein CASSLAPPREQYF.

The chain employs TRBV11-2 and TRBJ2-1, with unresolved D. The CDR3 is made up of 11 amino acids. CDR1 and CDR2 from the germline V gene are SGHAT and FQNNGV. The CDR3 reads CVAQGYNEQFF. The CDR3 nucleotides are TGTGTCGCTCAAGGTTACAATGAGCAGTTCTTC.

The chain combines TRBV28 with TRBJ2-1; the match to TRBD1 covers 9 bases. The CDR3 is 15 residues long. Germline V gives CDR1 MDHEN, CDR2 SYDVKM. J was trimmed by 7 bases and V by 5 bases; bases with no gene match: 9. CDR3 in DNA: TGTGCCAGCAGTGCCCCGGGACAGGGAGTTAATGAGCAGTTCTTC. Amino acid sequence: CASSAPGQGVNEQFF.

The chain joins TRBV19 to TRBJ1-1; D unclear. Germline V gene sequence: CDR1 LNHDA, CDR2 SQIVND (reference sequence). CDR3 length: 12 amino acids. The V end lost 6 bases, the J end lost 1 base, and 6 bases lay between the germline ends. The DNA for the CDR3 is TGTGCCAGTAGCGATAGGAACACTGAAGCTTTCTTT. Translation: CASSDRNTEAFF.

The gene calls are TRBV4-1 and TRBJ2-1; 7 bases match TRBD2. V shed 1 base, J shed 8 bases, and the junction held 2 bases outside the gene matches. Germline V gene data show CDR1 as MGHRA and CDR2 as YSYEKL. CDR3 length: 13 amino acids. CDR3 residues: CASSQGGRDEQFF. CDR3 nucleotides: TGCGCCAGCAGCCAAGGAGGGAGGGATGAGCAGTTCTTC.

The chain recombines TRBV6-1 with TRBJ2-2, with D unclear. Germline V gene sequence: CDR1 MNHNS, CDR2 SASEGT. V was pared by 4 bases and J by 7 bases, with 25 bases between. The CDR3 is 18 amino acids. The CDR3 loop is CASSVSSVGGGVIGELFF. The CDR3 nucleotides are TGTGCCAGCAGTGTGTCTTCAGTGGGTGGTGGTGTGATCGGGGAGCTGTTTTTT.

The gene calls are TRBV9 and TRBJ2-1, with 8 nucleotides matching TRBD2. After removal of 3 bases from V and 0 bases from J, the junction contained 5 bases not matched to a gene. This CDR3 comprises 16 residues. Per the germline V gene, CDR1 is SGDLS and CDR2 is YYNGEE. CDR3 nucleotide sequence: TGTGCCAGCAGCGAGATAGCGGGAAGCTCCTACAATGAGCAGTTCTTC. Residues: CASSEIAGSSYNEQFF.

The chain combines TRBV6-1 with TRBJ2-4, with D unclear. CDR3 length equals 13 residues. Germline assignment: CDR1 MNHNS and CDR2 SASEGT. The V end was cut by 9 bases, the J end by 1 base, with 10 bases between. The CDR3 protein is CARRVGAKNIQYF. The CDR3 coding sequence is TGTGCCAGACGTGTGGGGGCCAAAAACATTCAGTACTTC.

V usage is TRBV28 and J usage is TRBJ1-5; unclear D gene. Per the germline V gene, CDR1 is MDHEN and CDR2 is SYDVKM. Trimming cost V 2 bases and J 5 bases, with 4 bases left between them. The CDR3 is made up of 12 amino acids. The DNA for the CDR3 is TGTGCCAGCAGTTTAATCCATCAGCCCCAGCATTTT. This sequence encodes CASSLIHQPQHF.

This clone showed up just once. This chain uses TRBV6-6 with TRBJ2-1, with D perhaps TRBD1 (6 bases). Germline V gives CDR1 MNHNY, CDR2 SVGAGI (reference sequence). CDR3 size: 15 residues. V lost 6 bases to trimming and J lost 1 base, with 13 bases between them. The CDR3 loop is CASSRQVESYNEQFF. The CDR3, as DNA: TGTGCCAGCAGCAGACAGGTTGAATCCTACAATGAGCAGTTCTTC.

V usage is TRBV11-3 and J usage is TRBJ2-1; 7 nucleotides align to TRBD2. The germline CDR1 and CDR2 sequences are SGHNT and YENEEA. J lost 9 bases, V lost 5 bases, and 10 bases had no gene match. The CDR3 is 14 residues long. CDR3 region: CASSNGLGVPEQFF. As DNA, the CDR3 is TGTGCCAGCAGCAACGGACTAGGAGTCCCTGAGCAGTTCTTC.

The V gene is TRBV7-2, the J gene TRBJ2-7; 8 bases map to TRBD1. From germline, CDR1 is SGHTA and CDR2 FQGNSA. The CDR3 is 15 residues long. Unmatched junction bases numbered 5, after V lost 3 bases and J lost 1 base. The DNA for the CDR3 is TGTGCCAGCAGCTTTGGACAGGGTACATCCTACGAGCAGTACTTC. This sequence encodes CASSFGQGTSYEQYF.

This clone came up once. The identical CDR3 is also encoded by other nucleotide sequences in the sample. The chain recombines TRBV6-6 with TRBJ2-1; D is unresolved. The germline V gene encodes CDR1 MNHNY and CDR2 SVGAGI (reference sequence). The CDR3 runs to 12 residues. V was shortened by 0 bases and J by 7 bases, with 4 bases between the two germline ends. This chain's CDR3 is CASSYSNNEQFF. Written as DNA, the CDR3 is TGTGCCAGCAGTTACTCTAATAATGAGCAGTTCTTC.

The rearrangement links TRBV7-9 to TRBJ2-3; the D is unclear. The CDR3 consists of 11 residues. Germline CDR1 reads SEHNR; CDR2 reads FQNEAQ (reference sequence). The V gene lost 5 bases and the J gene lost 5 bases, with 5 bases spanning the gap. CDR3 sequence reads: CASSRKDTQYF. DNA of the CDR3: TGTGCCAGCAGCCGGAAAGATACGCAGTATTTT.

In DNA form, the CDR3 reads TGCGCCAGCAGCAGAAGTCCCCCCTACAATGAGCAGTTCTTC. Translating it yields CASSRSPPYNEQFF. The chain couples TRBV5-1 to TRBJ2-1; no clear D. V was pared by 4 bases and J by 2 bases, with 10 bases between. Germline V gives CDR1 SGHRS, CDR2 YFSETQ. This CDR3 contains 14 residues.

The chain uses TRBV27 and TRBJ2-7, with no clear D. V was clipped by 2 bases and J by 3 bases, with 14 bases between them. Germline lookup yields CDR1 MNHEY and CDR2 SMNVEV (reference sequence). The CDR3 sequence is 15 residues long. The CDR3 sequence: CASSLKSGYLYEQYF. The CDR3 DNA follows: TGTGCCAGCAGTTTAAAGTCAGGTTATCTCTACGAGCAGTACTTC.

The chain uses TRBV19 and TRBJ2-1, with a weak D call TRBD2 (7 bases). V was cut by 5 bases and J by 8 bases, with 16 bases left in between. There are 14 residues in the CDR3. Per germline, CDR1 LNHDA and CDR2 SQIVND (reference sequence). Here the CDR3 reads CASSPRGGGDEQFF. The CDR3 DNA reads TGTGCCAGTAGTCCCCGGGGAGGGGGTGATGAGCAGTTCTTC.